This T cell receptor beta chain comes out of a study of persistence of HIV-infected CD4 T cells. Study-level points and caveats: Antigen-responding cells were enriched for degenerate expanded CDR3beta sequences.

About this clone itself: The antigen is undetermined.

An overlapping HIV-1 Gag peptide pool stimulated these cells at about 0.94 ug/peptide/mL. Sorting of responding CD4+ T cells relied on upregulated CD40 ligand together with CD69. The libraries were made with immunoSEQ version 4 in survey mode. The repertoire was sequenced with immunoSEQ multiplex PCR; TCRdb's copy has only in-frame clones and lacks some. The sample consists of under 40,000 clones, 70% of them appearing once. This TCR derives from an adult man with HIV who was CMV-seropositive. The input for sequencing was CD4+ T cells sorted from PBMCs after approximately 20-hour stimulation, taken from a patient who received antiretroviral therapy.

CDR3: CASSTGTATNEKLFF. The CDR3 bases are TGTGCCAGCAGTACGGGGACAGCAACTAATGAAAAACTGTTTTTT. This rearrangement joins TRBV28 to TRBJ1-4; 7 bases agree with TRBD1. The trim removed 5 bases at V and 0 bases at J, leaving 3 bases unmatched. The CDR3 is 15 amino acids. The germline CDR1 and CDR2 sequences are MDHEN and SYDVKM.